A single sample is the source of the 14 T cell receptor beta chains below, sequenced in a study of CD8 T cells in ankylosing spondylitis. Each CDR3 protein is one row after TCRdb ran MiXCR on the 5' RACE reads. The sample includes just over 350,000 distinct CDR3 sequences, roughly 22% of them seen just once. Specimen: blood, either unsorted or a sorted T cell fraction (not recorded which). These receptors were collected from a male donor with ankylosing spondylitis or in good health (not recorded which).

This clonotype was detected once. This chain joins TRBV7-9 and TRBJ2-3; 14 bases are shared with TRBD2. J gave up 5 bases and V 3 bases, and 4 bases lay outside the gene matches. This CDR3 spans 16 amino acids. CDR1 SEHNR and CDR2 FQNEAQ come from the germline V gene (reference sequence). CDR3 residues: CASSLGLAGVGDTQYF. CDR3 DNA: TGTGCCAGCAGCTTGGGACTAGCGGGGGTTGGAGATACGCAGTATTTT.

Worth noting for this clonotype: Since no conserved phenylalanine or tryptophan closes the CDR3, a read error is the likely cause. The DNA is left out, because the CDR3 cannot be placed on it with certainty; the CDR3 is given as TCRdb lists it. CDR3 protein: CASSPSGGRDL. The chain links TRBV12-3 or TRBV12-4 to TRBJ2-5; the table's D call, TRBD2, was not checked against the DNA. The CDR3 region is 11 residues in length, termini included.

The chain couples TRBV10-3 to TRBJ2-1; 8 nucleotides line up with TRBD2. After removal of 0 bases from V and 10 bases from J, the junction contained 5 bases not matched to a gene. Germline values: CDR1 ENHRY, CDR2 SYGVKD. The CDR3 consists of 14 residues. Here the CDR3 reads CAISESSTSEEQFF. In DNA form, the CDR3 reads TGTGCCATCAGTGAGTCGTCGACTAGCGAGGAGCAGTTCTTC.

The rearrangement links TRBV4-1 to TRBJ1-1; D is possibly TRBD1 (5 bases). The CDR3 loop spans 16 amino acids. The V gene lost 2 bases and the J gene lost 6 bases, with 19 bases spanning the gap. Germline loops: CDR1 MGHRA, CDR2 YSYEKL. The CDR3 DNA sequence: TGCGCCAGCAGCCAAATACCAACATCAGGGAGCCCTGAAGCTTTCTTT. Amino acid sequence: CASSQIPTSGSPEAFF.

In this sample, this clonotype turned up a few times. The J gene is TRBJ2-1, the V gene TRBV12-3 or TRBV12-4; perhaps TRBD1 as D (5 bases). V was trimmed by 3 bases and J by 6 bases, leaving 6 bases between them. The CDR3 extends over 12 amino acids. The CDR3 DNA is TGTGCCAGCAGTTTCAGGGTCAATGAGCAGTTCTTC. Residues: CASSFRVNEQFF.

This clonotype has more than one count but fewer than ten. The CDR3 DNA reads TGTGCCATCAGTGAGTCGGGGGGCCGAGACTACGAGCAGTACTTC. Translation: CAISESGGRDYEQYF. V gene TRBV10-3 combines with J gene TRBJ2-7; the D gene could be TRBD1 or TRBD2 (6 bases each). CDR3 size: 15 residues. V was trimmed by 0 bases and J by 3 bases, leaving 12 bases between them. CDR1 is ENHRY and CDR2 is SYGVKD in the germline V gene.

The J gene is TRBJ1-5, the V gene TRBV4-2; D not resolved. Germline CDR1 reads LGHNA; CDR2 reads YNFKEQ. Trimming took 0 bases from V and 5 from J, leaving 14 bases between them. This CDR3 has 16 amino acids. For the CDR3, the DNA is TGTGCCAGCAGCCAAGATATTGGGGTTGGAGATCAGCCCCAGCATTTT. It translates to CASSQDIGVGDQPQHF.

This clonotype was counted a few times. The V call is TRBV12-3 or TRBV12-4, the J call TRBJ2-7; 8 bases match TRBD1. The CDR3 covers 16 residues. Unmatched junction bases numbered 10, after V lost 6 bases and J lost 0 bases. CDR3 amino acids: CASSSTPDRVSYEQYF. The DNA for the CDR3 is TGTGCCAGCAGCTCCACCCCGGACAGGGTCTCCTACGAGCAGTACTTC.

This clonotype was counted only a few times. An end of the junction differs from the germline gene, which may be a read error. The gene calls are TRBV12-3 or TRBV12-4 and TRBJ2-3; TRBD2 matches at 12 bases. The length of the CDR3 is 15 residues. The CDR3 protein is CASSLAGGGSDTQYF. The CDR3 coding sequence is TGTGCCAGCAGTCTAGCGGGGGGGGGCTCAGATACGCAGTATTTT.

The chain carries TRBV7-9 and TRBJ2-1, with D possibly being TRBD2 (6 bases). Trimming cost V 7 bases and J 3 bases, with 13 bases left between them. The CDR3 consists of 14 residues. CDR1 is SEHNR, CDR2 FQNEAQ, per germline (reference sequence). As DNA, the CDR3 is TGTGCCAGCACCCCTATGGGGGGCTACAATGAGCAGTTCTTC. This gives the protein CASTPMGGYNEQFF.

The chain employs TRBV28 and TRBJ2-1; D might be TRBD2 (6 bases). The CDR3 contains 13 residues. The germline V gene encodes CDR1 MDHEN and CDR2 SYDVKM. V gave up 3 bases and J gave up 10 bases, with 13 bases separating them. The CDR3 spells CASSFARRDEQFF. The CDR3 DNA follows: TGTGCCAGCAGTTTCGCCAGGAGGGACGAGCAGTTCTTC.

The sample holds a few counts of this clonotype. The chain uses TRBV7-9 and TRBJ2-3; D call uncertain. Germline-derived CDR1 and CDR2 are SEHNR and FQNEAQ (reference sequence). The CDR3 sequence is 15 residues long. Trimming shortened V by 1 base and J by 0 bases, and 8 bases separated the two germline ends. CDR3: CASSLDYLSTDTQYF. DNA of the CDR3: TGTGCCAGCAGCTTAGACTACCTTAGCACAGATACGCAGTATTTT.

This clonotype appeared a few times. The V gene is TRBV12-3 or TRBV12-4, the J gene TRBJ2-1; D uncertain. With 3 bases removed from V and 6 bases from J, the gap between germline ends came to 9 bases. CDR3 size: 13 residues. CDR3 residues: CASSFIGSNEQFF. The CDR3 coding sequence is TGTGCCAGCAGTTTCATAGGGTCCAATGAGCAGTTCTTC.

The chain joins TRBV9 to TRBJ2-1; TRBD1 matches 9 bases. The junction had 6 bases not matched to a gene; V was cut back by 7 bases and J by 10 bases. Germline values: CDR1 SGDLS, CDR2 YYNGEE. The CDR3 length is 12 residues. The CDR3 DNA is TGTGCCAGCGGGGGACAGGGTGGGGAGCAGTTCTTC. The encoded protein is CASGGQGGEQFF.